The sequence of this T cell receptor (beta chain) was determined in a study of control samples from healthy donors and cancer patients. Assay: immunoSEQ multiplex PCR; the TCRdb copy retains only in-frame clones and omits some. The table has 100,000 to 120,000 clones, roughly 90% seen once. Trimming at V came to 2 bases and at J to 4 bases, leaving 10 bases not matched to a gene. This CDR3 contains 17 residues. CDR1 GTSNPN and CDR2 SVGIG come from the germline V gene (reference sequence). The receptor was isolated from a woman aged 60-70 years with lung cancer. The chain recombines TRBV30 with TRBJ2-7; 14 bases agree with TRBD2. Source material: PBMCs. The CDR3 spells CAWSLEPGTSGSYEQYF. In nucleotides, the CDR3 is TGTGCCTGGAGTTTAGAACCTGGGACTAGCGGGAGTTACGAGCAGTACTTC.